The 20 T cell receptor beta chains presented below share a single source sample, sequenced in a study of shared clonotypes between healthy human individuals (dated by TCRdb to about 2020). Receptor libraries were prepared by the immunoSEQ multiplex PCR assay. This immuneACCESS table, as held by TCRdb, lists in-frame sequences with V and J called but not all clones. Of the missing ones, under half trace to an unresolved V gene in checked studies; the others have no known cause. This sample comprises more than 1 million clones, roughly 74% of them detected only once. About 0.52% of the sample is in the top ten clones. Sequenced input: memory CD4+ T cells from PBMCs. This specimen's cell subset or site label, interpreted: CD45RA-negative fraction. All receptors come from a man between 18 and 29 years old in good health. Some clones in this sample may be carry-over from other donors' samples.

Remarks on this clone: The same CDR3 is also encoded by other DNA sequences in this sample. This chain connects TRBV2 to TRBJ2-2, with 8 bases identical to TRBD1. Trimming cost V 6 bases and J 1 base; bases outside gene matches: 1. The length of the CDR3 is 14 residues. CDR1 is SNHLY, CDR2 FYNNEI, per germline. For the CDR3, the DNA is TGTGCCAGCAGGGACAGGGTGAACACCGGGGAGCTGTTTTTT. Protein: CASRDRVNTGELFF. Complete variable domain (other parts from reference TRBV2 and TRBJ2-2): EPEVTQTPSHQVTQMGQEVILRCVPISNHLYFYWYRQILGQKVEFLVSFYNNEISEKSEIFDDQFSVERPDGSNFTLKIRSTKLEDSAMYFCASRDRVNTGELFFGEGSRLTVL.

This clone was detected once. The V call is TRBV15, the J call TRBJ2-1, with 12 bases lining up with TRBD2. CDR1 and CDR2 from the germline V gene are LNHNV and YYDKDF (reference sequence). The CDR3 is 17 amino acids. V trimming: 5 bases; J trimming: 6 bases; junction bases outside the gene matches: 11. The CDR3 protein is CATSRRPTLAGGNEQFF. DNA of the CDR3: TGTGCCACCAGCCGAAGACCTACACTAGCGGGAGGCAATGAGCAGTTCTTC.

The chain combines TRBV4-1 with TRBJ2-3, with 10 bases identical to TRBD2. V trimming: 4 bases; J trimming: 4 bases; junction bases outside the gene matches: 11. Per the germline V gene, CDR1 is MGHRA and CDR2 is YSYEKL. CDR3 length: 17 amino acids. CDR3 region: CASSPGSLAGGSDTQYF. CDR3 in DNA: TGCGCCAGCAGCCCAGGGTCCTTAGCGGGAGGTTCAGATACGCAGTATTTT.

The CDR3 region has the DNA TGTGCCAGCAGTCAGGGAGGGCGCGGTGTCGGTGGTGAGACCCAGTACTTC. Protein: CASSQGGRGVGGETQYF. The V call is TRBV14, the J call TRBJ2-5; 7 bases line up with TRBD2. J gave up 5 bases and V 6 bases, and 18 bases lay outside the gene matches. The V gene's germline CDR1 is SGHDN and CDR2 FVKESK. The CDR3 has 17 amino acids.

This clone was counted a single time. The chain is built from TRBV28 and TRBJ2-7; weak D call: TRBD2 (6 bases). V was pared by 7 bases and J by 7 bases, with 20 bases between. The CDR3 covers 14 residues. CDR1 and CDR2 (germline): MDHEN, SYDVKM. Here the CDR3 reads CASNNLLLATEQYF. DNA for the CDR3: TGTGCCAGCAACAACCTACTCCTAGCGACGGAGCAGTACTTC.

This clone has just one count. CDR3 in amino acids: CASSWDRNTEAFF. The CDR3, as DNA: TGTGCCAGCAGCTGGGACCGAAACACTGAAGCTTTCTTT. The chain uses TRBV7-8 and TRBJ1-1, with a weak D call TRBD1 (5 bases). With 4 bases removed from V and 2 bases from J, the gap between germline ends came to 8 bases. The CDR3 has 13 residues. Per the germline V gene, CDR1 is SGHVS and CDR2 is FQNEAQ.

This chain connects TRBV7-2 to TRBJ2-3; 7 bases are shared with TRBD2. Germline V CDR1 and CDR2: SGHTA, FQGNSA. V shed 1 base and J 6 bases; nucleotides not matched to a gene: 13. This CDR3 spans 17 amino acids. The chain's CDR3 is CASSLEVGSGIWDTQYF. The CDR3 DNA follows: TGTGCCAGCAGCTTAGAGGTGGGAAGCGGGATCTGGGATACGCAGTATTTT.

The genes are TRBV30 and TRBJ2-1; D may be TRBD1 or TRBD2 (6 bases each). Trimming shortened V by 0 bases and J by 3 bases, and 12 bases separated the two germline ends. CDR1 is GTSNPN, CDR2 SVGIG, per germline (reference sequence). The length of the CDR3 is 15 residues. As DNA, the CDR3 is TGTGCCTGGAGTGTAGGCAGGGGACTCTACAATGAGCAGTTCTTC. This gives the protein CAWSVGRGLYNEQFF.

This chain connects TRBV27 to TRBJ2-7, with D possibly matching TRBD1 (6 bases). V was clipped by 5 bases and J by 2 bases, with 13 bases between them. Germline CDR1 reads MNHEY; CDR2 reads SMNVEV (reference sequence). The CDR3 is made up of 14 amino acids. Written as DNA, the CDR3 is TGTGCCAGCAGTCCGCGGACAGCAACCTACGAGCAGTACTTC. Its translation is CASSPRTATYEQYF.

In DNA, the CDR3 is TGCGCCAGCAGCCAACAAGGGACTAGCGGCTCCTACAATGAGCAGTTCTTC. Translation gives CASSQQGTSGSYNEQFF. V gene TRBV4-1 combines with J gene TRBJ2-1; TRBD2 matches 11 bases. The CDR3 is made up of 17 amino acids. Germline V CDR1 and CDR2: MGHRA, YSYEKL. V was pared by 2 bases and J by 0 bases, with 3 bases of the junction left unmatched.

V is TRBV4-3 and J is TRBJ1-2; D may be TRBD1 (6 bases). Germline V gives CDR1 LGHNA, CDR2 YSLEER. Trimming took 1 base from V and 7 from J, leaving 16 bases between them. This CDR3 comprises 15 residues. DNA for the CDR3: TGCGCCAGCAGCCAAGCGGACAGCCTCCGGCTTGGCTACACCTTC. Its translation is CASSQADSLRLGYTF.

The V call is TRBV29-1, the J call TRBJ2-7; 11 bases map to TRBD2. Germline CDR1 and CDR2: SQVTM and ANQGSEA. The CDR3 totals 14 residues. J lost 2 bases, V lost 7 bases, and 7 bases had no gene match. The CDR3 nucleotides are TGCAGCGGGAATCTAGCGGGAGGCCCCTACGAGCAGTACTTC. Translated: CSGNLAGGPYEQYF.

V is TRBV6-6 and J is TRBJ2-1; D not certain. Trimming stripped 6 bases from V and 0 bases from J, with 6 bases between. The germline V gene has CDR1 MNHNY and CDR2 SVGAGI (reference sequence). The CDR3 has 13 amino acids. CDR3 in amino acids: CASRSSSYNEQFF. The CDR3 DNA is TGTGCCAGCAGGAGTAGCTCCTACAATGAGCAGTTCTTC.

This clone showed up just a few times. The chain carries TRBV5-1 and TRBJ2-3; the match to TRBD2 covers 9 bases. CDR1 and CDR2 from the germline V gene are SGHRS and YFSETQ. CDR3 size: 19 residues. Germline trimming cut 0 bases from V and 1 base from J; bases unmatched to any gene: 12. The CDR3 DNA follows: TGCGCCAGCAGCTTGGGTGGCAGTAGCGGGAGTTTTCGCACAGATACGCAGTATTTT. Its protein is CASSLGGSSGSFRTDTQYF. Variable domain in full (rest from reference TRBV5-1 and TRBJ2-3): KAGVTQTPRYLIKTRGQQVTLSCSPISGHRSVSWYQQTPGQGLQFLFEYFSETQRNKGNFPGRFSGRQFSNSRSEMNVSTLELGDSALYLCASSLGGSSGSFRTDTQYFGPGTRLTVL.

The chain carries TRBV6-1 and TRBJ1-1; unclear D gene. The germline V gene encodes CDR1 MNHNS and CDR2 SASEGT. Trimming left V 4 bases short and J 1 base short, with 7 bases between. The CDR3 extends over 13 amino acids. This CDR3 reads CASSVDGNTEAFF. The CDR3 nucleotides read TGTGCCAGCAGTGTAGACGGGAACACTGAAGCTTTCTTT.

This clone was found a few times. The chain recombines TRBV6-1 with TRBJ2-3, with D uncertain. The length of the CDR3 is 12 residues. With 6 bases removed from V and 4 bases from J, the gap between germline ends came to 8 bases. CDR1 is MNHNS, CDR2 SASEGT, per germline. The CDR3 region is CASRARPDTQYF. In nucleotides, the CDR3 is TGTGCCAGCAGGGCCCGTCCAGATACGCAGTATTTT.

This rearrangement joins TRBV29-1 to TRBJ1-1; tentatively, D is TRBD1 (5 bases). The V and J ends lost 3 bases and 8 bases respectively, with 19 bases between them. Germline V gives CDR1 SQVTM, CDR2 ANQGSEA. The CDR3 covers 14 residues. The CDR3, as DNA: TGCAGCGTTGAGATTCCGGGGCTCAGGACCGAAGCTTTCTTT. It specifies CSVEIPGLRTEAFF.

The chain is built from TRBV7-2 and TRBJ1-1; D is uncertain. CDR1 and CDR2 from the germline V gene are SGHTA and FQGNSA. V dropped 3 bases and J dropped 6 bases, with 11 bases sitting between them. This CDR3 is built from 13 residues. The CDR3 protein is CASSFQFRAEAFF. The CDR3 nucleotides are TGTGCCAGCAGCTTCCAGTTCCGGGCTGAAGCTTTCTTT.

V usage is TRBV28 and J usage is TRBJ1-1; 7 bases align to TRBD1. The germline gives CDR1 MDHEN, CDR2 SYDVKM. The V segment lost 6 bases and the J segment 0 bases; nucleotides outside the gene matches: 7. The CDR3 spans 15 residues. The CDR3 DNA follows: TGTGCCAGCAGAGACAGGGCAACCATGAACACTGAAGCTTTCTTT. This translates into CASRDRATMNTEAFF.

Turning to this clone: Other DNA sequences in the same sample also yield this CDR3. J is TRBJ1-2 and V is TRBV7-2; perhaps TRBD1 as D (6 bases). CDR3 length equals 13 residues. Per germline, CDR1 SGHTA and CDR2 FQGNSA. V was shortened by 3 bases and J by 4 bases, with 9 bases between the two germline ends. CDR3 DNA: TGTGCCAGCAGCTTGGGACAATCCTATGGCTACACCTTC. Translated: CASSLGQSYGYTF.